These 23 T cell receptor beta chains came from one sample sequenced in a study of T-cell memory formation after mild COVID-19. TCRdb re-called the 5' RACE reads through MiXCR, storing one row per CDR3 protein. The repertoire holds around 510,000 distinct CDR3 sequences, with less than 25% as singletons. Input material: PBMCs or a T cell subset sorted from them (not recorded which). All receptors come from an adult woman who had mild COVID-19 (a few samples of this study predate the infection). Cell type and time point are not known.

The gene calls are TRBV3-1 and TRBJ1-2, with D uncertain. V lost 3 bases to trimming and J lost 1 base, with 9 bases between them. Per germline, CDR1 LGHDT and CDR2 YNNKEL (reference sequence). The CDR3 covers 14 residues. The CDR3 reads CASSQKAHNYGYTF. For the CDR3, the DNA is TGTGCCAGCAGCCAGAAAGCCCATAACTATGGCTACACCTTC.

This sequence joins TRBV19 and TRBJ1-1, with D unresolved. Deletions cut 7 bases from V and 1 base from J, with 10 bases between. The length of the CDR3 is 13 residues. Germline values: CDR1 LNHDA, CDR2 SQIVND (reference sequence). The CDR3 bases are TGTGCCAGTAACTTCTGGGGGAACACTGAAGCTTTCTTT. Amino acid sequence: CASNFWGNTEAFF.

This clonotype was counted between two and nine times. The chain carries TRBV24-1 and TRBJ2-3, with 10 positions matching TRBD2. V lost 3 bases to trimming and J lost 5 bases; unmatched junction nucleotides: 10. The germline V gene encodes CDR1 KGHDR and CDR2 SFDVKD. This CDR3 contains 17 residues. The CDR3 loop reads CATSDPGLAEAGDTQYF. The CDR3 bases are TGTGCCACCAGTGATCCCGGACTAGCGGAGGCGGGAGATACGCAGTATTTT.

This clonotype was picked up a small number of times. This chain links TRBV9 with TRBJ1-1; D is unclear. The germline V and J ends were trimmed by 4 bases and 1 base, with 11 bases remaining between them. CDR3 length: 14 residues. Germline V gives CDR1 SGDLS, CDR2 YYNGEE. The CDR3 nucleotides read TGTGCCAGCAGCCCAGGCGAGAGGAACACTGAAGCTTTCTTT. Amino acid sequence: CASSPGERNTEAFF.

The genes are TRBV6-1 and TRBJ1-1, with TRBD1 identical over 8 bases. Germline lookup yields CDR1 MNHNS and CDR2 SASEGT. The CDR3 runs to 13 residues. V lost 5 bases to trimming and J lost 5 bases; unmatched junction nucleotides: 4. CDR3 residues: CASSTGGLTEAFF. The DNA for the CDR3 is TGTGCCAGCAGTACAGGGGGGTTGACTGAAGCTTTCTTT.

The V call is TRBV7-9, the J call TRBJ2-7; D not resolved. The germline CDR1 and CDR2 sequences are SEHNR and FQNEAQ (reference sequence). The CDR3 length is 15 residues. Between the trimmed V and J ends, which lost 5 bases and 2 bases, there was a span of 16 bases. The CDR3 coding sequence is TGTGCCAGCAGCCCAGACATCCTTATTGCCTACGAGCAGTACTTC. It yields the protein CASSPDILIAYEQYF. The full variable domain, its missing parts supplied by reference TRBV7-9 and TRBJ2-7, is DTGVSQNPRHKITKRGQNVTFRCDPISEHNRLYWYRQTLGQGPEFLTYFQNEAQLEKSRLLSDRFSAERPKGSFSTLEIQRTEQGDSAMYLCASSPDILIAYEQYFGPGTRLTVT.

CDR3 bases: TGTGCCAGCAGTGACAAGTCCAGCTACGAGCAGTACTTC. Residues: CASSDKSSYEQYF. J is TRBJ2-7 and V is TRBV2; D not resolved. V was clipped by 3 bases and J by 3 bases, with 9 bases between them. CDR1 SNHLY and CDR2 FYNNEI come from the germline V gene. This CDR3 is built from 13 residues.

This clonotype occurred a few times. V usage is TRBV20-1 and J usage is TRBJ1-3; 7 bases match TRBD1. V shed 4 bases, J shed 0 bases, and the junction held 12 bases outside the gene matches. The germline V gene has CDR1 DFQATT and CDR2 SNEGSKA (reference sequence). This CDR3 has 17 residues. In DNA, the CDR3 is TGCAGTGCTATACGGGACAGCTTTACAAGCTCTGGAAACACCATATATTTT. Protein product: CSAIRDSFTSSGNTIYF.

The sample holds many counts of this clonotype. V and J are TRBV5-1 and TRBJ2-1; 9 bases map to TRBD1. V lost 6 bases to trimming and J lost 3 bases; unmatched junction nucleotides: 10. Germline CDR1 is SGHRS and CDR2 is YFSETQ. CDR3 size: 16 residues. The CDR3 loop reads CASMSGQGGIYNEQFF. CDR3 coding DNA: TGCGCCAGCATGTCGGGACAGGGAGGTATCTACAATGAGCAGTTCTTC.

The rearrangement uses TRBV7-9 and TRBJ2-5; no clear D gene. The germline CDR1 and CDR2 sequences are SEHNR and FQNEAQ (reference sequence). The CDR3 contains 14 residues. V lost 5 bases, J lost 5 bases, and 15 bases lay in between. CDR3 sequence reads: CASSPVGPTETQYF. DNA of the CDR3: TGTGCCAGCAGCCCAGTGGGCCCAACGGAGACCCAGTACTTC.

The V call is TRBV20-1, the J call TRBJ1-6, with TRBD1 as a possible D gene (5 bases). CDR1 and CDR2 from the germline V gene are DFQATT and SNEGSKA (reference sequence). V was clipped by 1 base and J by 6 bases, with 13 bases between them. There are 15 residues in the CDR3. In nucleotides, the CDR3 is TGCAGTGCTAGAGTTCAGATAGGGACTAATTCACCCCTCCACTTT. It is translated as CSARVQIGTNSPLHF.

Only a few counts were recorded for this clonotype. This sequence joins TRBV11-2 and TRBJ2-3; tentative D call: TRBD2 (6 bases). The CDR3 has 13 amino acids. Germline V gene data show CDR1 as SGHAT and CDR2 as FQNNGV. Between the trimmed V and J ends, which lost 7 bases and 4 bases, there was a span of 12 bases. The CDR3 spells CASKLTSADTQYF. Written as DNA, the CDR3 is TGTGCCAGCAAGCTGACTAGTGCAGATACGCAGTATTTT.

The rearrangement uses TRBV12-3 or TRBV12-4 and TRBJ1-4, with 7 positions matching TRBD1. J was trimmed by 1 base and V by 6 bases; bases with no gene match: 5. This CDR3 comprises 15 residues. The CDR3 DNA sequence: TGTGCCAGCAGCCAGACAGGGAAAACTAATGAAAAACTGTTTTTT. Its translation is CASSQTGKTNEKLFF.

This rearrangement joins TRBV18 to TRBJ2-2; weak D call: TRBD1 (6 bases). Trimming removed 6 bases from V and 3 bases from J, with 11 bases in between. Germline loops: CDR1 KGHSH, CDR2 LQKENI. This CDR3 is 14 amino acids long. The CDR3 here is CASSGTMDTGELFF. CDR3 DNA: TGTGCCAGCTCGGGGACAATGGACACCGGGGAGCTGTTTTTT.

This clonotype was counted between two and nine times. The CDR3 DNA is TGTGCCAGCAGCTTAAGTAGGGACAGGGGAAATGAGCAGTTCTTC. Translated, it gives CASSLSRDRGNEQFF. V gene TRBV7-6 combines with J gene TRBJ2-1; 10 bases line up with TRBD1. Germline CDR1 SGHVS, CDR2 FNYEAQ. The V segment lost 2 bases and the J segment 7 bases; nucleotides outside the gene matches: 5. The CDR3 runs to 15 residues.

This sequence joins TRBV12-3 or TRBV12-4 and TRBJ1-5, with D possibly matching TRBD1 (6 bases). V lost 5 bases, J lost 7 bases, and 12 bases lay in between. The length of the CDR3 is 13 residues. The CDR3 loop reads CASSDRLLQPQHF. The DNA for the CDR3 is TGTGCCAGCAGTGACAGGTTATTGCAGCCCCAGCATTTT.

This clonotype was seen ten or more times. The V gene is TRBV9, the J gene TRBJ1-1, with D perhaps TRBD1 (5 bases). Germline V gives CDR1 SGDLS, CDR2 YYNGEE. The CDR3 spans 13 residues. V was clipped by 1 base and J by 1 base, with 5 bases between them. The CDR3 loop reads CASSVTGNTEAFF. DNA of the CDR3: TGTGCCAGCAGCGTAACAGGGAACACTGAAGCTTTCTTT.

The V and J genes are TRBV12-3 or TRBV12-4 and TRBJ1-4, with D perhaps matching TRBD1 (5 bases). Trimming removed 4 bases from V and 5 bases from J, with 8 bases in between. The CDR3 is made up of 13 amino acids. Here the CDR3 reads CASSWGGNEKLFF. In DNA form, the CDR3 reads TGTGCCAGCAGTTGGGGGGGAAATGAAAAACTGTTTTTT.

The gene calls are TRBV7-8 and TRBJ2-1, with D possibly TRBD1 on 6 matching bases. The CDR3 has 18 residues. V shed 5 bases and J shed 1 base, with 21 bases lying between them. Germline V lookup: CDR1 SGHVS, CDR2 FQNEAQ. The CDR3 DNA sequence: TGTGCCAGCAGCCCATTCAGCATGGGGGCAAGGTCCTACAATGAGCAGTTCTTC. Its protein product is CASSPFSMGARSYNEQFF.

The rearrangement links TRBV20-1 to TRBJ2-1; D gene unclear. The V end was cut by 5 bases, the J end by 7 bases, with 6 bases between. The length of the CDR3 is 10 residues. From germline, CDR1 is DFQATT and CDR2 SNEGSKA (reference sequence). The CDR3 DNA is TGCAGTGCTTACTCAAATGAGCAGTTCTTC. This encodes CSAYSNEQFF.

V gene TRBV7-2 combines with J gene TRBJ1-4; tentative D call: TRBD1 (5 bases). The CDR3 is 16 amino acids. Trimming stripped 5 bases from V and 1 base from J, with 14 bases between. Germline lookup yields CDR1 SGHTA and CDR2 FQGNSA. The CDR3 DNA is TGTGCCAGCAGCCCGGAGGGGCGCATAACTAATGAAAAACTGTTTTTT. Its protein is CASSPEGRITNEKLFF.

The chain combines TRBV12-3 or TRBV12-4 with TRBJ2-2; no clear D gene. V was clipped by 2 bases and J by 0 bases, with 13 bases between them. The CDR3 length is 17 residues. CDR3 amino acids: CASSLRRSLSNTGELFF. Written as DNA, the CDR3 is TGTGCCAGCAGTTTAAGGCGGAGCTTGTCGAACACCGGGGAGCTGTTTTTT.

This chain uses TRBV15 with TRBJ2-1; 12 bases agree with TRBD2. V lost 4 bases, J lost 9 bases, and 7 bases stayed unmatched. This CDR3 is built from 15 residues. Germline V lookup: CDR1 LNHNV, CDR2 YYDKDF (reference sequence). The CDR3 protein is CATSIRLAGEFEQFF. The CDR3, as DNA: TGTGCCACCAGCATTCGACTAGCGGGAGAATTTGAGCAGTTCTTC.